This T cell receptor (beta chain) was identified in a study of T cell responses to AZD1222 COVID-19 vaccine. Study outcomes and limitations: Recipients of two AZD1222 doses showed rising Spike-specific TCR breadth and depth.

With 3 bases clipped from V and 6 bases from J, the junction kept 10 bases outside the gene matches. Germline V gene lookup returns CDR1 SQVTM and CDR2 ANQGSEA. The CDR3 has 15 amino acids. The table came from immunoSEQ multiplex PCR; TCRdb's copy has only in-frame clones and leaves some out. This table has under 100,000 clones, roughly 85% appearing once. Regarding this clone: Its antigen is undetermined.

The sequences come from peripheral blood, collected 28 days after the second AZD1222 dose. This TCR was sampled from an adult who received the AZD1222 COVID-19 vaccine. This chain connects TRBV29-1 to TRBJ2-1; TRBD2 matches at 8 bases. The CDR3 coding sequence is TGCAGCGTTGATTACGGGAGGGCCAACGGCAATGAGCAGTTCTTC. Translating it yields CSVDYGRANGNEQFF.